This TCR beta chain emerged from a study of blood T cell repertoires in COVID-19. Study-level background: Acute-phase and convalescent COVID-19 samples originated in the United States, Italy and Spain.

There are 14 residues in the CDR3. Trimming left V 0 bases short and J 2 bases short, with 6 bases between. Germline CDR1 and CDR2: SGHKS and YYEKEE (reference sequence). Two negative PCRs, clearance, or symptom resolution characterized the recovered Cohort 3 donors. In the original processing: Nucleated cell counts were estimated from reference gene primer amplification. TCRdb's copy holds only in-frame clones and misses some; the assay was immunoSEQ multiplex PCR. The D gene and trimming were derived from the DNA, and the V and J assignments and clone size from that table. The sample records around 250,000 clones, 86% being singletons.

The chain employs TRBV5-5 and TRBJ1-5; D uncertain. Material for sequencing was PBMCs or T cells enriched from blood (not recorded which). This receptor was identified in a man aged 18 to 29 who had recovered from COVID-19. The CDR3 region is CASSLGSGNQPQHF. Written as DNA, the CDR3 is TGTGCCAGCAGCTTGGGATCGGGCAATCAGCCCCAGCATTTT.